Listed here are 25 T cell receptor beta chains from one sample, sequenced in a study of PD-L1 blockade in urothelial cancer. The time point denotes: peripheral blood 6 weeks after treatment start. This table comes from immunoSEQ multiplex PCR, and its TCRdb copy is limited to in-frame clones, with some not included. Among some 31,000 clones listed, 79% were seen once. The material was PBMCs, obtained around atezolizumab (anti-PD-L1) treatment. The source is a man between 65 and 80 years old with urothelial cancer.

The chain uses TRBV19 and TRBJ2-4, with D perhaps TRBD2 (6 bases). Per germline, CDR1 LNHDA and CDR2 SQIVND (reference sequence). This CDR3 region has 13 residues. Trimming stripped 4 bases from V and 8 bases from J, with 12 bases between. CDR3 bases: TGTGCCAGTAGTAAGGGTCGGAGGGACATTCAGTACTTC. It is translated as CASSKGRRDIQYF.

As DNA, the CDR3 is TGTGCCTCCCGTAAGGACAGGGGAGTGTACAATGAGCAGTTCTTC. This sequence encodes CASRKDRGVYNEQFF. V and J are TRBV2 and TRBJ2-1, with 9 bases matching TRBD1. V was clipped by 11 bases and J by 4 bases; unmatched bases: 12. CDR1 and CDR2 from the germline V gene are SNHLY and FYNNEI. The CDR3 is made up of 15 amino acids.

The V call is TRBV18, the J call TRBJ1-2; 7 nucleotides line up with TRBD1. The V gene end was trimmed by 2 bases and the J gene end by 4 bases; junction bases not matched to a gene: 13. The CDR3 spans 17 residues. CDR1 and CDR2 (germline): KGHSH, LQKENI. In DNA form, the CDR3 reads TGTGCCAGCTCACCAGGAAGGGTAGGACAGGCACCCTATGGCTACACCTTC. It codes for CASSPGRVGQAPYGYTF. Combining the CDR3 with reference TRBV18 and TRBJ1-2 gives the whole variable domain NAGVMQNPRHLVRRRGQEARLRCSPMKGHSHVYWYRQLPEEGLKFMVYLQKENIIDESGMPKERFSAEFPKEGPSILRIQQVVRGDSAAYFCASSPGRVGQAPYGYTFGSGTRLTVV.

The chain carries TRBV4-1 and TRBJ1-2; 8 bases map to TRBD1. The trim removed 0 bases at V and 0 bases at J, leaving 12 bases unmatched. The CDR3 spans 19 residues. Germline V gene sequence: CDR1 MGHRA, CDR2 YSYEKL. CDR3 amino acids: CASSQDNIRGTGANYGYTF. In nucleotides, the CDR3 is TGCGCCAGCAGCCAAGATAACATACGTGGGACAGGAGCTAACTATGGCTACACCTTC.

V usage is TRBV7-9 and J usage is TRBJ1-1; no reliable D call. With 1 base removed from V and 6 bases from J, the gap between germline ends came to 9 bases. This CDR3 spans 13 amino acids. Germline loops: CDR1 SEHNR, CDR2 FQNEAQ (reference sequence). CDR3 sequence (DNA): TGTGCCAGCAGCTTAGAGGGAGACGCTGAAGCTTTCTTT. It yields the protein CASSLEGDAEAFF.

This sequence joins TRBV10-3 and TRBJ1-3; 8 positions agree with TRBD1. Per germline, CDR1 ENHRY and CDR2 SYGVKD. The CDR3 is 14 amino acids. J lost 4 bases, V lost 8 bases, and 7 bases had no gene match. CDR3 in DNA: TGTGCCATCCGCAGCAGGGGGCCGGGAAACACCATATATTTT. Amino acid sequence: CAIRSRGPGNTIYF.

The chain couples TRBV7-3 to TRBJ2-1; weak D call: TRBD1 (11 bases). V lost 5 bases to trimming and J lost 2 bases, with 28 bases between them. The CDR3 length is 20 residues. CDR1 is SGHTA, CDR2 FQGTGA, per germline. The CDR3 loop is CASSRTGGGLAGGTYNEQFF. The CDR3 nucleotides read TGTGCCAGCAGCCGGACAGGGGGCGGATTAGCGGGGGGTACCTACAATGAGCAGTTCTTC.

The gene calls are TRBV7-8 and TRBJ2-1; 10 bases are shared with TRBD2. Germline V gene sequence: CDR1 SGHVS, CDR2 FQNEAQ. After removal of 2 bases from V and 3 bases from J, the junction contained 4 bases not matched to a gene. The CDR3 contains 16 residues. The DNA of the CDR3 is TGTGCCAGCAGCTTACGGAGACTAGCGGGCTACAATGAGCAGTTCTTC. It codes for CASSLRRLAGYNEQFF. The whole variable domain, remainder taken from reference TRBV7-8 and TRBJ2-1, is GAGVSQSPRYKVAKRGQDVALRCDPISGHVSLFWYQQALGQGPEFLTYFQNEAQLDKSGLPSDRFFAERPEGSVSTLKIQRTQQEDSAVYLCASSLRRLAGYNEQFFGPGTRLTVL.

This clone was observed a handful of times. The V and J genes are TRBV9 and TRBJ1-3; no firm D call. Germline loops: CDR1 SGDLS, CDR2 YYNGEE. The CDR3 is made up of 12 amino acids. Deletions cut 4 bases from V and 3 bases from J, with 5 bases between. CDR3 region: CASSRDGNTIYF. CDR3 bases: TGTGCCAGCAGCAGAGATGGAAACACCATATATTTT.

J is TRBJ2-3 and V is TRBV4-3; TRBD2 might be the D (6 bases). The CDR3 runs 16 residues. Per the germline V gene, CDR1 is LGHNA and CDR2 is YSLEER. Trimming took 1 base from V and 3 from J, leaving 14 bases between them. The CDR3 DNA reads TGCGCCAGCAGCCAAGCGCTCCGGGGAGGAACAGATACGCAGTATTTT. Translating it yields CASSQALRGGTDTQYF.

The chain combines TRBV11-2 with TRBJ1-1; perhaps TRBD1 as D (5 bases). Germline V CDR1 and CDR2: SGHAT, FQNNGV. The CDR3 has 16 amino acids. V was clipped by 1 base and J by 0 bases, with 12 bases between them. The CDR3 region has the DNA TGTGCCAGCAGCTTAGTTTGGGGCCACATGAACACTGAAGCTTTCTTT. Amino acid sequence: CASSLVWGHMNTEAFF.

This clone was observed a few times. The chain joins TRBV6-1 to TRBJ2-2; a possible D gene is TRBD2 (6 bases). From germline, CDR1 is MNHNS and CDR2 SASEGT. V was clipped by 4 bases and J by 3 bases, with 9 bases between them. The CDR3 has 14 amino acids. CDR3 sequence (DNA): TGTGCCAGCAGTGCATTAGCGGACACCGGGGAGCTGTTTTTT. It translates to CASSALADTGELFF.

The CDR3 bases are TGTGCCAGCAGCTTAGAGGGGCACAGGAGGAACACTGAAGCTTTCTTT. Its translation is CASSLEGHRRNTEAFF. The chain recombines TRBV7-2 with TRBJ1-1, with D perhaps TRBD1 (5 bases). The V and J ends lost 1 base and 1 base respectively, with 13 bases between them. Germline lookup yields CDR1 SGHTA and CDR2 FQGNSA. The CDR3 length is 16 residues.

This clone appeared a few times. CDR3 nucleotides: TGTGCCATCAGTGAGGACAGTAGACGGGGCTACACCTTC. Translation gives CAISEDSRRGYTF. The chain joins TRBV10-3 to TRBJ1-2; a weak D match, TRBD1 (5 bases). CDR1 is ENHRY, CDR2 SYGVKD, per germline. Trimming left V 2 bases short and J 8 bases short, with 12 bases between. The CDR3 sequence is 13 residues long.

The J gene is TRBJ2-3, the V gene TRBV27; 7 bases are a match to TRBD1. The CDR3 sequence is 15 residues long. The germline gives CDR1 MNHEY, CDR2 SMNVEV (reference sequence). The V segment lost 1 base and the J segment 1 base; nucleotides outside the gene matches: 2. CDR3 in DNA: TGTGCCAGCAGTTTATACAGGGGCGGCACAGATACGCAGTATTTT. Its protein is CASSLYRGGTDTQYF.

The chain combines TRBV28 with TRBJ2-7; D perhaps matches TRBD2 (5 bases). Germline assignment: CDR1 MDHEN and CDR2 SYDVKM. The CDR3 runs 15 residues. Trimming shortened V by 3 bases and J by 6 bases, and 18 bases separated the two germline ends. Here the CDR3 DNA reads TGTGCCAGCAGTTTTTGGGCGGGTGTTTCCGGCGAGCAGTACTTC. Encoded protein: CASSFWAGVSGEQYF. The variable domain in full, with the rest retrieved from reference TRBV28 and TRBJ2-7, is DVKVTQSSRYLVKRTGEKVFLECVQDMDHENMFWYRQDPGLGLRLIYFSYDVKMKEKGDIPEGYSVSREKKERFSLILESASTNQTSMYLCASSFWAGVSGEQYFGPGTRLTVT.

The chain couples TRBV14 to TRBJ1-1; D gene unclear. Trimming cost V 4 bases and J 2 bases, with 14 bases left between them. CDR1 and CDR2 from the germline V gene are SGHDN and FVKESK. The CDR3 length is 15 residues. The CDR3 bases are TGTGCCAGCAGCCTCGACCAGCGCAGAAACACTGAAGCTTTCTTT. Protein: CASSLDQRRNTEAFF.

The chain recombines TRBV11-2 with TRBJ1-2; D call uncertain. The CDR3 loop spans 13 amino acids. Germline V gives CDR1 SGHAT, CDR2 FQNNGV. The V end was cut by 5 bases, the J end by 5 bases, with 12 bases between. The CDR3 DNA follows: TGTGCCAGCAGCGACTACGCAGAGTATGGCTACACCTTC. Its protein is CASSDYAEYGYTF.

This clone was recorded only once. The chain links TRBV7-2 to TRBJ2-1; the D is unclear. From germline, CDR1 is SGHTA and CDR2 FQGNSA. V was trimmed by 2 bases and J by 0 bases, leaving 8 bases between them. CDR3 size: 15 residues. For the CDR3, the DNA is TGTGCCAGCAGCTTACAGGCTGTCTCCTACAATGAGCAGTTCTTC. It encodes CASSLQAVSYNEQFF.

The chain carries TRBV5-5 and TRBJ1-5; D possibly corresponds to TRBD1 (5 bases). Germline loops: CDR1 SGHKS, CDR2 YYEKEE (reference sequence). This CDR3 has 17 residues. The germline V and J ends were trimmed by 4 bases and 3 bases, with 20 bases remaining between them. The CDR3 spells CASSHPTQGLDNQPQHF. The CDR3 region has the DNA TGTGCCAGCAGCCACCCTACTCAGGGATTGGACAATCAGCCCCAGCATTTT.

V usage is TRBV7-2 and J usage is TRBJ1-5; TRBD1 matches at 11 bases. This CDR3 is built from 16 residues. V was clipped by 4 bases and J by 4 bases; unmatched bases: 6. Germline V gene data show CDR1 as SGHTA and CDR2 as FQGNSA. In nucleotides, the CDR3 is TGTGCCAGCAGCTCGACCGGGACAGGGGGTAATCAGCCCCAGCATTTT. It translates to CASSSTGTGGNQPQHF.

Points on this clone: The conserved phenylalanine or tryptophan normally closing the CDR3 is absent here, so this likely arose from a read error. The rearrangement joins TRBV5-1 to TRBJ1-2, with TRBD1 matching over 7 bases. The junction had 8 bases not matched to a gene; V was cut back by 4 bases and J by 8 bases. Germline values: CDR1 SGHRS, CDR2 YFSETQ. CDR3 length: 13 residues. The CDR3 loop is CASSAGTARGYTL. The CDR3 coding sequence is TGCGCCAGCAGCGCCGGGACAGCGCGGGGCTACACCCTC.

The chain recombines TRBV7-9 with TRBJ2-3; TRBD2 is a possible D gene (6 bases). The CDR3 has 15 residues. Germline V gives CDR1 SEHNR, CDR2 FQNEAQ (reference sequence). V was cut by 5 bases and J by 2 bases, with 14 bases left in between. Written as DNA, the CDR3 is TGTGCCAGCAGCCTAGGGACTTCACCCACAGATACGCAGTATTTT. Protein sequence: CASSLGTSPTDTQYF.

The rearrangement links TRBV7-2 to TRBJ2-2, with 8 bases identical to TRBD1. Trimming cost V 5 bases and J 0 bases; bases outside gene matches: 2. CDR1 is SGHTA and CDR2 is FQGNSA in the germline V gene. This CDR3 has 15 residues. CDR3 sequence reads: CASSPGQANTGELFF. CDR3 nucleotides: TGTGCCAGCAGCCCGGGACAGGCGAACACCGGGGAGCTGTTTTTT. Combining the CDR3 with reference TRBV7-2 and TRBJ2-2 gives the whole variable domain GAGVSQSPSNKVTEKGKDVELRCDPISGHTALYWYRQSLGQGLEFLIYFQGNSAPDKSGLPSDRFSAERTGGSVSTLTIQRTQQEDSAVYLCASSPGQANTGELFFGEGSRLTVL.

CDR3 loop: CASSSTGGEEQFF. CDR3 bases: TGTGCCAGCAGCTCCACAGGGGGCGAGGAGCAGTTCTTC. This chain connects TRBV7-3 to TRBJ2-1; 9 bases line up with TRBD1. Germline V gene data show CDR1 as SGHTA and CDR2 as FQGTGA. This CDR3 comprises 13 residues. With V trimmed by 4 bases and J by 10 bases, 5 bases remained unmatched. The full variable domain, its missing parts supplied by reference TRBV7-3 and TRBJ2-1, is GAGVSQTPSNKVTEKGKYVELRCDPISGHTALYWYRQSLGQGPEFLIYFQGTGAADDSGLPNDRFFAVRPEGSVSTLKIQRTERGDSAVYLCASSSTGGEEQFFGPGTRLTVL.